These T cell receptor beta chains were read from a single sample in a study of T cells in Graves' hyperthyroidism and ophthalmopathy. TCRdb redid the calling of the multiplex PCR reads with MiXCR, one entry per CDR3 protein. The sample holds 340,000 or so distinct CDR3 sequences, around a sixth seen once. The specimen sequenced was blood. The origin of the receptors is a man aged 30-40 years with Graves' hyperthyroidism. The CDR3 runs from the conserved cysteine through the conserved F or W. D genes are given only for firm matches. The size of a clone is reported for some rows only, either as once, few or many, or as a class for expanded clones.

V gene	J gene	clone size	D gene	CDR3 DNA	CDR3 protein
TRBV30	TRBJ2-7	few	.	TGTGCCTGGAGTGTACTCACCTACGAGCAGTACTTC	CAWSVLTYEQYF
TRBV11-2	TRBJ2-7	many	TRBD1	TGTGCCAGCAGATTGGGGACAGGGGACTACGAGCAGTACTTC	CASRLGTGDYEQYF
TRBV11-3	TRBJ2-1	many	TRBD1	TGTGCCAGCAGCGACCGGGACAGGCCCCTCGATGAGCAGTTCTTC	CASSDRDRPLDEQFF
TRBV28	TRBJ2-7	many	.	TGTGCCAGCAGTGGGGTCAACACCTACGAGCAGTACTTC	CASSGVNTYEQYF
TRBV27	TRBJ2-7	.	.	TGTGCCAGCACCTGGGGAGGCGAGCAGTACTTC	CASTWGGEQYF
TRBV19	TRBJ1-5	.	.	TGTGCCAGTAGTCTATCAGGACTCAATCAGCCCCAGCATTTT	CASSLSGLNQPQHF
TRBV9	TRBJ2-6	few	.	TGTGCCAGCAGCGTAGCTGGGGGAGCTAGCTCTGGGGCCAACGTCCTGACTTTC	CASSVAGGASSGANVLTF
TRBV19	TRBJ1-2	few	.	TGTGCCAGTAGCTTCGACAGCAACTATGGCTACACCTTC	CASSFDSNYGYTF
TRBV6-1	TRBJ2-1	many	TRBD2	TGTGCCAGCAGTTACGGTCTAGCGGGAGTTCCCGATGAGCAGTTCTTC	CASSYGLAGVPDEQFF
TRBV28	TRBJ1-2	few	TRBD1	TGTGCCAGCAGCCCGACAGGGAGACTCTATGGCTACACCTTC	CASSPTGRLYGYTF
TRBV18	TRBJ2-3	many	.	TGTGCCAGCGCCCGGGGACCCCAGGATACGCAGTATTTT	CASARGPQDTQYF
TRBV7-9	TRBJ1-4	.	TRBD1	TGTGCCAGCAGCCCCCGGACAGGGGGAAGAGAAAAACTGTTTTTT	CASSPRTGGREKLFF
TRBV6-5	TRBJ1-2	few	.	TGTGCCAGCAGTTACATGGGACGCAATAACTATGGCTACACCTTC	CASSYMGRNNYGYTF
TRBV7-9	TRBJ2-1	few	.	TGTGCCAGCAGCTGGAATAGCGGAGGGACTAATGAGCAGTTCTTC	CASSWNSGGTNEQFF
TRBV20-1	TRBJ1-4	.	.	TGCAGTGCAGGACGCGACAGGCGAGCCGAAAAACTGTTTTTT	CSAGRDRRAEKLFF
TRBV11-3	TRBJ1-1	many	.	TGTGCCAGCAGCTTAGTCGGAGGGGCGGCTGAAGCTTTCTTT	CASSLVGGAAEAFF
TRBV18	TRBJ1-2	.	.	TGTGCCAGCTCACGGGACGGGGACTATGGCTACACCTTC	CASSRDGDYGYTF
TRBV13	TRBJ2-7	few	.	TGTGCCAGCAGCTTAGGCCAGGGCCGAGTCGAGCAGTACTTC	CASSLGQGRVEQYF
TRBV11-1	TRBJ2-5	many	TRBD1	TGTGCCAGCACCGGACGAGGACAGGGGATTCTCGAGACCCAGTACTTC	CASTGRGQGILETQYF
TRBV20-1	TRBJ2-1	few	TRBD1	TGCAGTGCTAGAGATTGGGGACAGGGACGATTAAAGGAGCAGTTCTTC	CSARDWGQGRLKEQFF
TRBV7-9	TRBJ2-7	.	.	TGTGCCAGCAGCTTAGCGGGGATCCGCTCCTACGAGCTGTACTTC	CASSLAGIRSYELYF